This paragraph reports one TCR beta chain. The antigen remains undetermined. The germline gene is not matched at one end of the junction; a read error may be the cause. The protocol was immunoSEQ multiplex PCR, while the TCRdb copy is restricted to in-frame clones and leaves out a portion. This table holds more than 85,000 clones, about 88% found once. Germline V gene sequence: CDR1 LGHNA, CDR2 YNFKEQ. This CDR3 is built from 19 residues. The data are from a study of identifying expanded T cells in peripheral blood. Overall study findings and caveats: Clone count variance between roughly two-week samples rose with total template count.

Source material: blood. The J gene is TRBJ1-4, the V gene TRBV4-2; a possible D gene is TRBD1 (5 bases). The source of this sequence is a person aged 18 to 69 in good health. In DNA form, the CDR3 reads TGTGCCAGCAGCCAAGCCTCGGTATCTTCCGCCAGGGCTAAGGAAAAACTGTTTTTT. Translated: CASSQASVSSARAKEKLFF.